This TCR beta chain was sequenced for a study of breast tumors, draining lymph nodes, adjacent tissues. In its sample, this clonotype was seen once. A read error is likely, as this CDR3 ends without the conserved phenylalanine or tryptophan. TCRdb called the multiplex PCR reads again in MiXCR, with one record for every CDR3 protein. The sample records about 180,000 distinct CDR3 sequences, roughly a third being singletons. The lymph nodes were axillary draining lymph nodes from breast cancer patients. This receptor was taken from a female donor with breast cancer. Some clones in this sample may be carry-over from other donors' samples. The sequencing sample was made of axillary lymph node tissue.

CDR3 residues: CASKGGGGANVLTL. The CDR3 DNA reads as TGTGCCTCAAAGGGGGGGGGGGGGGCCAACGTCCTGACTCTC. This chain uses TRBV7-2 with TRBJ2-6, with TRBD2 as a possible D gene (7 bases). The CDR3 is 14 residues long. Trimming cost V 11 bases and J 4 bases, with 15 bases left between them. Per germline, CDR1 SGHTA and CDR2 FQGNSA.